The entry below describes one T cell receptor beta chain. Its antigen remains unidentified. The sample originates from a study of T-cell memory formation after mild COVID-19. The study's findings and limits: Proof of SARS-CoV-2 specificity was absent for the second-wave clones that crested on day 37. Day 15 to 85 contracting clones showed balanced CD4/CD8; day 15 to 37 expanders favored CD4+.

V was trimmed by 5 bases and J by 1 base, leaving 14 bases between them. This CDR3 spans 16 amino acids. Germline CDR1 WNHNN, CDR2 SYGVQD (reference sequence). TCRdb processed the 5' RACE reads anew with MiXCR; each CDR3 protein has one entry. The table lists about 340,000 distinct CDR3 sequences, around 15% of them singletons, with about a fifth in the top ten. Sequencing used PBMCs or a T cell subset sorted from them (not recorded which). This sequence was found in a man between 18 and 29 years old who had mild COVID-19 (a few samples of this study predate the infection). Cell type and time point are not known. This chain connects TRBV10-1 to TRBJ2-2; D is perhaps TRBD1 (6 bases). CDR3 in amino acids: CASSHFQGLNTGELFF. The CDR3 DNA sequence: TGCGCCAGCAGTCATTTCCAGGGGTTGAACACCGGGGAGCTGTTTTTT.